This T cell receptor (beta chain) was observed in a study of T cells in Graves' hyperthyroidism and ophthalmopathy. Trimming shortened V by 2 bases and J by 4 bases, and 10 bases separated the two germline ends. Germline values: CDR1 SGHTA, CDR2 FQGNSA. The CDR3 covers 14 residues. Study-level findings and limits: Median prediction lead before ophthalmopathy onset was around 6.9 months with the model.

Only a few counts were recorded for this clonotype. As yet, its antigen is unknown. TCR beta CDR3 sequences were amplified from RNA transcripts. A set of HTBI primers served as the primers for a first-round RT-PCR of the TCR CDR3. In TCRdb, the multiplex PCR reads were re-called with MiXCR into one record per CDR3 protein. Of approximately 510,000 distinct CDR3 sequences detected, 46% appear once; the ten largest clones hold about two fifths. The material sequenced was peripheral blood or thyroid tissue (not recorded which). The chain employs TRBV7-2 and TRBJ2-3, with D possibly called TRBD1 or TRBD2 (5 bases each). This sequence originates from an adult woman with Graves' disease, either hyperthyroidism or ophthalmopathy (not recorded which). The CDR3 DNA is TGTGCCAGCAGCTTAAGTGGGGGACCAGATACGCAGTATTTT. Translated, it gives CASSLSGGPDTQYF.